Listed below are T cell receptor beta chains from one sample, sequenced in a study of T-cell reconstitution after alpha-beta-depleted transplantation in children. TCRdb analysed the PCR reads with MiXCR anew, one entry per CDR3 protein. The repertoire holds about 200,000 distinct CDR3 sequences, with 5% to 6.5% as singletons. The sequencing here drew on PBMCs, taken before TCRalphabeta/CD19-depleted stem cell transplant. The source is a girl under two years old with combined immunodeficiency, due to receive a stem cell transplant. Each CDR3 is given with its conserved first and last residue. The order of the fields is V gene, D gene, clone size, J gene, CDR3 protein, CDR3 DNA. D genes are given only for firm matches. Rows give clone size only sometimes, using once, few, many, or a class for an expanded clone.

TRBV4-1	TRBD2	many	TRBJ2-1	CASSQGGLGDLYNEQFF	TGCGCCAGCAGCCAGGGTGGACTAGGCGATCTCTACAATGAGCAGTTCTTC
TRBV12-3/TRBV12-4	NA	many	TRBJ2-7	CASSLRGGRSYEQYF	TGTGCCAGCAGTTTAAGGGGTGGACGGAGCTACGAGCAGTACTTC
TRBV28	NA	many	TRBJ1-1	CASSLTGSEAFF	TGTGCCAGCAGTTTGACAGGATCCGAAGCTTTCTTT
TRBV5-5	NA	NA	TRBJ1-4	CASSPVGYINEKLFF	TGTGCCAGCAGCCCCGTGGGGTATATTAATGAAAAACTGTTTTTT
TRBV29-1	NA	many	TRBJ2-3	CSVVGVAFTDTQYF	TGCAGCGTTGTTGGTGTCGCCTTCACAGATACGCAGTATTTT
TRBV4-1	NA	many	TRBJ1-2	CASSQVSFYGYTF	TGCGCCAGCAGCCAAGTTTCTTTCTATGGCTACACCTTC
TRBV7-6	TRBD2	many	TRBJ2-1	CASSFSGGLHNEQFF	TGTGCCAGCAGTTTTAGCGGGGGGCTGCACAATGAGCAGTTCTTC
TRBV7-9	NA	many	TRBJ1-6	CASSLGGTYNSPLHF	TGTGCCAGCAGCTTAGGTGGAACCTATAATTCACCCCTCCACTTT
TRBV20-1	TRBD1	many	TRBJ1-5	CSASATGTYSNQPQHF	TGCAGTGCTAGTGCGACAGGGACATATAGCAATCAGCCCCAGCATTTT
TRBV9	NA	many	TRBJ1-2	CASSAVGGYTF	TGTGCCAGCAGCGCGGTGGGCGGCTACACCTTC